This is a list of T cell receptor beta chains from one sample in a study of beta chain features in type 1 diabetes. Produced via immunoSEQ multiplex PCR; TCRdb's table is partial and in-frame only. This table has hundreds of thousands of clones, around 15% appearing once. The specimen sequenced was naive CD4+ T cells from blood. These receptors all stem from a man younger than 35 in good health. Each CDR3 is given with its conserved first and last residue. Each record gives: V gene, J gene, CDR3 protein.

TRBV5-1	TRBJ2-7	CASSLETGTSGISYEQYF
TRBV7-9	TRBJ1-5	CASSFDGIPPQHF
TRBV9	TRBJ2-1	CASSVPTSGGNQFF
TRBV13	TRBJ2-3	CASSLGDPLEWRSGADTQYF
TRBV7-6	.	CASSSNTYEQYF
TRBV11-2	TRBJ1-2	CASRGFLLALNGYTF
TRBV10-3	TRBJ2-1	CATGTSGAQQFF
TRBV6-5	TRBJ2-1	CASSYFRGRPNEQFF
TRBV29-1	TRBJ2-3	CSVKKTSGSRDTQYF
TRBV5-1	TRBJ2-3	CASSKPGTGSTDTQYF
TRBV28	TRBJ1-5	CGGGLSNQPQHF
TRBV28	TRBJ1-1	CASSFRSEAFF
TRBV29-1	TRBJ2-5	CSVEGPTLQETQYF
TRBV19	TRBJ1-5	CASSSRVQPQHF
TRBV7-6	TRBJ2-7	CASSDHRGPSIYEQYF
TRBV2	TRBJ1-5	CASSENRGNQPQHF